This TCR beta chain stems from a study of vaccination and CD4 T cells after COVID-19. Trimming removed 4 bases from V and 0 bases from J, with 12 bases in between. The CDR3 runs 14 residues. The germline V gene has CDR1 DFQATT and CDR2 SNEGSKA (reference sequence). To note about this clonotype: Its antigen is unknown.

Treatment denoted: roughly 11-day PBMC culture with coronavirus spike peptide pools or control peptides (ViraFEST assay). Expanded clonotypes were found by TCR sequencing after peptide-pool stimulation (ViraFEST). The authors replaced half the medium with fresh IL-2 medium on days 3 and 7. The Oncomine TCR Beta short-read assay generated sequence data from the DNA of cultured CD4+ T cells. TCRdb re-analysed the PCR reads in MiXCR, keeping a single row per CDR3 protein. The sample contains 10,000 to 15,000 distinct CDR3 sequences, around two fifths of which appear only once. The chain employs TRBV20-1 and TRBJ1-1; D uncertain. The sequenced sample consisted of cultured CD4+ T cells from blood. This TCR came from a human donor with COVID-19. CDR3 protein: CSAKTRRMNTEAFF. CDR3 coding DNA: TGCAGTGCTAAAACCCGGAGAATGAACACTGAAGCTTTCTTT.